These T cell receptor beta chains were read from a single sample in a study of CD8 T cells in ankylosing spondylitis. TCRdb redid the calling of the 5' RACE reads with MiXCR, one entry per CDR3 protein. The top ten clones hold around a fifth of a sample with roughly 670,000 distinct CDR3 sequences, roughly 19% of them seen once. Input material: blood, either unsorted or a sorted T cell fraction (not recorded which). The receptor set was obtained from a male donor with ankylosing spondylitis. The conserved cysteine and the conserved F or W are not part of the CDR3 here.

v_call cdr3_aa
TRBV20-1 SALPIVGAGTGELF
TRBV27 ASSRTLGLLYEQY
TRBV7-9 ASSLYGRGTYPYGYT
TRBV7-9 ASSSSPPSYEQY
TRBV12-3/TRBV12-4 ASTGGETQY
TRBV3-1 ASSRTSSGGKGEQY
TRBV6-4 ASSVSATSAIRDTQY
TRBV6-2/TRBV6-3 ASSYSGPHGQAQY
TRBV20-1 SVPPGTGEDTQY
TRBV6-5 ASSYSKSAGLSNQPQH
TRBV4-1 ASSQVTGANYGYT
TRBV20-1 SARDLLAGETQY
TRBV28 ASSSPGGYEQY
TRBV21-1 ASSPCVQYSYEQY
TRBV6-4 ASMGRGPIYEQY
TRBV6-1 ASSESRRGISLSGELF
TRBV3-1 ASSQPPGTSGNEQF
TRBV10-3 AISESIDASGRYEQF
TRBV5-1 ASSLGPAGDLNEQF
TRBV6-1 ASSEPHGNTEAF
TRBV20-1 SARVEHTMAEQF
TRBV30 AWSLDHEQY
TRBV12-3/TRBV12-4 ASSFPGHYGYT
TRBV15 ATSPLEGENAYEQY
TRBV7-9 ASSLAPYENEQF
TRBV2 ASSTTVGEQF
TRBV20-1 SARVISSYEQY
TRBV6-2/TRBV6-3 ASTPQGVGQPQH
TRBV7-2 ASTPGELTVDTQY
TRBV20-1 SGGQANNQPQH
TRBV28 ASSFLREAPEQY
TRBV24-1 ATSDGTAYQETQY
TRBV5-1 ASSLQAGGRDTGELF
TRBV12-3/TRBV12-4 ASSSTGGITGELF
TRBV12-3/TRBV12-4 ASSFQGPFTGELF
TRBV28 ASSSGRHSGANVLT
TRBV27 ASSLFPHSQIGNEQF
TRBV12-3/TRBV12-4 ASRPTAYNEQF
TRBV2 ASSETAGVENTEAF
TRBV28 ASSERDFLAKNIQY
TRBV20-1 SARRSVSPAAETQY
TRBV25-1 ASSGMDRFGETQY
TRBV5-1 ASSSPDEGYGYT
TRBV4-2 ASSQDLLASSTGELF
TRBV12-3/TRBV12-4 ASSQRQDRGGTEAF
TRBV20-1 SASPGTGGAQY
TRBV9 ASNVDSNTGELF
TRBV11-2 ASSLVTGTGAAYNEQF
TRBV4-1 ASSQDPGGGGYGST
TRBV7-3 ASSRREDTEAF
TRBV4-1 ASSQEGGLGQPQH
TRBV2 ASTRAGGPWETQY
TRBV20-1 SAILPAGGSTDTQY
TRBV4-3 ASSQGRGQETQY
TRBV7-9 ASRSSYGYT
TRBV20-1 SAIGSTAYGYT
TRBV12-3/TRBV12-4 ASSPVLRNTGELF
TRBV20-1 SVPNSSGGENTEAF
TRBV20-1 SARDFGRTYEQY